These 5 T cell receptor beta chains share one sample of origin, sequenced in a study of CXCR3-negative and CXCR3-positive naive CD8 T cells. No antigen is known for these receptors. Broader study findings: CXCR3-positive naive cells had more hydrophobic TRB CDR3s than CXCR3-negative naive cells.

UMI labels and 5' RACE were used to prepare the TRB cDNA libraries. TCRdb re-called the 5' RACE reads and gives one entry per CDR3 protein, without DNA. This sample's table reports nearly 110,000 distinct CDR3 sequences. Sequenced: naive CXCR3+ CD8+ T cells from blood. Indicated subset: CD45RO-CCR7+CD27+CD95- naive CD8+ T cells expressing CXCR3 (TNR3+). These receptors came from a human donor in good health. Some clones in this sample may be carry-over from other donors' samples.

The chain uses TRBV18 and TRBJ2-1. From germline, CDR1 is KGHSH and CDR2 LQKENI. The CDR3 loop spans 13 amino acids. The CDR3 spells CASSPPGDNEQFF.

This chain connects TRBV7-9 to TRBJ1-2; TCRdb's D gene call, TRBD1, goes unchecked for lack of DNA. CDR3 length equals 14 residues. Germline CDR1 is SEHNR and CDR2 is FQNEAQ (reference sequence). Here the CDR3 reads CASSLVGGNYGYTF. The full variable domain, rest sourced from reference TRBV7-9 and TRBJ1-2, is DTGVSQNPRHKITKRGQNVTFRCDPISEHNRLYWYRQTLGQGPEFLTYFQNEAQLEKSRLLSDRFSAERPKGSFSTLEIQRTEQGDSAMYLCASSLVGGNYGYTFGSGTRLTVV.

The chain has TRBV30 and TRBJ1-2. The length of the CDR3 is 15 residues. CDR1 and CDR2 from the germline V gene are GTSNPN and SVGIG (reference sequence). CDR3 loop: CAWIPPFSIAYGYTF.

The chain uses TRBV13 and TRBJ2-3; the D call of TRBD1 rests on TCRdb alone, since no DNA is present to check it. The CDR3 has 15 amino acids. Germline V gene sequence: CDR1 PRHDT, CDR2 FYEKMQ (reference sequence). This chain's CDR3 is CASSFVGGSEDTQYF.

The CDR3: CASSESVSPGYGYTF. The chain couples TRBV10-1 to TRBJ1-2; TCRdb lists TRBD1, though no DNA is available to test this call. This CDR3 spans 15 amino acids. In germline, CDR1 is WNHNN, CDR2 SYGVQD (reference sequence).